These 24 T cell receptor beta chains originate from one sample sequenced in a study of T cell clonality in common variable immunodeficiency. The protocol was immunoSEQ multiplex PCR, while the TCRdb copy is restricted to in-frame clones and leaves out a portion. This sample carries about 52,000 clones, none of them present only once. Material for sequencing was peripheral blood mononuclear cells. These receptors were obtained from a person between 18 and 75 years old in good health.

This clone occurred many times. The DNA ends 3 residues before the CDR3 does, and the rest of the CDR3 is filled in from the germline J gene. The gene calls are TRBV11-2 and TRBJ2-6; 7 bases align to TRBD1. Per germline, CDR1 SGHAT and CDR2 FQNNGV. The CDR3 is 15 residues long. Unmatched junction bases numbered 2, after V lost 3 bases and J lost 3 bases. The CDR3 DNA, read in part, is TGTGCCAGCAGCTTGGACAGGCATGGGGCCAACGTC. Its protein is CASSLDRHGANV. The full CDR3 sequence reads CASSLDRHGANVLTF.

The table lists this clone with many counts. The CDR3 here is CAWSSGNTEAFF. CDR3 DNA (partial): TGTGCCTGGAGCTCAGGGAACACTGAA. The chain has TRBV30 and TRBJ1-1; D gene unclear. Read data end 3 residues before the CDR3 end; the end is taken from the germline J gene. The V gene's germline CDR1 is GTSNPN and CDR2 SVGIG (reference sequence). The CDR3 totals 12 residues. V lost 3 bases, J lost 1 base, and 6 bases lay in between.

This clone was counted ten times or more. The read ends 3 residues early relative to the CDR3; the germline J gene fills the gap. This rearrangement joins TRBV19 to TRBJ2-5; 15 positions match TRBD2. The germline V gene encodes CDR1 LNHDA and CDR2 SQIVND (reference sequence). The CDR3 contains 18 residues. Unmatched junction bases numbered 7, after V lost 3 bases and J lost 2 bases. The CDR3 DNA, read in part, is TGTGCCAGTAGTATGAGGGCAGGGACTAGCGGGAGGCAAGAGACC. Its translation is CASSMRAGTSGRQET. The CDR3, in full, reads CASSMRAGTSGRQETQYF.

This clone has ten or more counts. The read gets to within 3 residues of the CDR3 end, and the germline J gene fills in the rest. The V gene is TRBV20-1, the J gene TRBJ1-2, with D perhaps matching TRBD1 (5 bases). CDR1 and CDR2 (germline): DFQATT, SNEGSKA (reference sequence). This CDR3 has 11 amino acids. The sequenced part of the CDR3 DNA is TGCAGGGGGGGTAAGGGAGATGGC. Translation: CRGGKGDG. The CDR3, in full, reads CRGGKGDGYTF.

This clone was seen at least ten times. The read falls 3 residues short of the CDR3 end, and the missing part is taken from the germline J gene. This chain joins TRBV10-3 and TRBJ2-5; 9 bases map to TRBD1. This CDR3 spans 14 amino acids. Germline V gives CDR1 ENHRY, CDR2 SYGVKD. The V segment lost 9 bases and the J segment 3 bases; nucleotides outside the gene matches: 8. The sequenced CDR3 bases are TGTGCCATGCGGGGGACAGGGCCAAAAGAGACC. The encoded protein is CAMRGTGPKET. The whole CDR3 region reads CAMRGTGPKETQYF.

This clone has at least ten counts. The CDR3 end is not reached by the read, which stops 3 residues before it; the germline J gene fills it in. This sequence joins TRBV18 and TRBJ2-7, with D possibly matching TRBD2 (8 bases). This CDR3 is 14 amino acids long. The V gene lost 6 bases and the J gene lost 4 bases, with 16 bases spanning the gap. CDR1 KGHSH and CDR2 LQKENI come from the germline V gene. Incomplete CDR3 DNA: TGTGCCAGCTCCTTAGCGGGGACAGATTACGAG. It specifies CASSLAGTDYE. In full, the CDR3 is CASSLAGTDYEQYF.

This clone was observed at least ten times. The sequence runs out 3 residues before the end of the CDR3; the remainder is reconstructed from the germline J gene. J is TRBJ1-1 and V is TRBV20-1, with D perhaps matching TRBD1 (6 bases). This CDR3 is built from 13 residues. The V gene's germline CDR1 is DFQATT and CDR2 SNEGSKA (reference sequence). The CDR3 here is CRPDLQGSWEAFF. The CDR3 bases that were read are TGCAGGCCCGATTTACAGGGTTCTTGGGAA.

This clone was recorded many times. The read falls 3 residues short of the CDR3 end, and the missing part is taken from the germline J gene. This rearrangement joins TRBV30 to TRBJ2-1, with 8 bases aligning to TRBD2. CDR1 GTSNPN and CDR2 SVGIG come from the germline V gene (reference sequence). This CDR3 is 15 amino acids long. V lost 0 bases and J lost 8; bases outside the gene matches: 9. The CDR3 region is CAWSVLNGRGDEQFF. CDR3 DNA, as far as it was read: TGTGCCTGGAGTGTACTTAACGGGAGGGGCGATGAG.

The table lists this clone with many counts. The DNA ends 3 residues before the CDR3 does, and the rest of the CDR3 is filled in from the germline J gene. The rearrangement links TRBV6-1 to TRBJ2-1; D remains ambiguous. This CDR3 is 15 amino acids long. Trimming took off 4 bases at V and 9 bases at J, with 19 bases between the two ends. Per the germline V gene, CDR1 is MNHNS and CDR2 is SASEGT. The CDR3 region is CASSVAGNGPTEQFF. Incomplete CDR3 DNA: TGTGCCAGCAGTGTGGCAGGCAACGGTCCAACTGAG.

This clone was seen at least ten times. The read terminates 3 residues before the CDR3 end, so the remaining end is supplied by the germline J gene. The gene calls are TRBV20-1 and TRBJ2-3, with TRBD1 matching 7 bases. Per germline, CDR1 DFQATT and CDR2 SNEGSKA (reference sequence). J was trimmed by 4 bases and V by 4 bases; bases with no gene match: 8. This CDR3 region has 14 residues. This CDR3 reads CSATSGTVADTQYF. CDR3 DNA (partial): TGCAGTGCTACCTCCGGGACAGTGGCAGATACG.

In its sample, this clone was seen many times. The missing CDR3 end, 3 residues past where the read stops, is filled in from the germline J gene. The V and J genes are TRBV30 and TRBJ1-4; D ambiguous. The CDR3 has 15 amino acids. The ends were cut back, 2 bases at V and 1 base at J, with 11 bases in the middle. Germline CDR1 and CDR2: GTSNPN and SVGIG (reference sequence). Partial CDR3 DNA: TGTGCCTGGAGTTTAGGGTTTAGAACTAATGAAAAA. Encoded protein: CAWSLGFRTNEK. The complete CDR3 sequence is CAWSLGFRTNEKLFF.

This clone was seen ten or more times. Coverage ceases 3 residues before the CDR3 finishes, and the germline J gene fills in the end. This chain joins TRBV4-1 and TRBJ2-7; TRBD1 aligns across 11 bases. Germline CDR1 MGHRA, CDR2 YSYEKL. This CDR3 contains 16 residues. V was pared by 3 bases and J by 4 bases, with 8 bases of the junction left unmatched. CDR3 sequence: CASSHIPGTGGYEQYF. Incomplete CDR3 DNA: TGCGCCAGCAGCCATATCCCCGGGACAGGGGGTTACGAG.

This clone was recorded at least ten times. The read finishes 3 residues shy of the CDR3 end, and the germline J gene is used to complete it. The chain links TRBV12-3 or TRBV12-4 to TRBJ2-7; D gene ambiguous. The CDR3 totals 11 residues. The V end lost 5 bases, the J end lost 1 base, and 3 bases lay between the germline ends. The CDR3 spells CASSQSYEQYF. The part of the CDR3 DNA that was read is TGTGCCAGCAGTCAATCCTACGAG.

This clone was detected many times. CDR3 DNA (partial): TGCGCCAGCAGCTTTAGACAGGGCTTCGAAGGTGAG. It encodes CASSFRQGFEGE. In full, the CDR3 reads CASSFRQGFEGEQFF. The V gene is TRBV5-1, the J gene TRBJ2-1, with TRBD1 matching 7 bases. Read coverage stops 3 residues before the CDR3 terminus; the germline J gene supplies the remainder. V shed 2 bases, J shed 9 bases, and the junction held 11 bases outside the gene matches. The CDR3 is 15 amino acids. The germline V gene encodes CDR1 SGHRS and CDR2 YFSETQ.

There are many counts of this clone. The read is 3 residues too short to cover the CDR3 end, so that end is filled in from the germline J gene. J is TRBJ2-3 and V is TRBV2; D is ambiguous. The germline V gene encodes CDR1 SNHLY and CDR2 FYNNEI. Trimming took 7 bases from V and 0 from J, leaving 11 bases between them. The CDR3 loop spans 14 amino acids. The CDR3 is CASMLGASTDTQYF. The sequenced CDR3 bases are TGTGCCAGCATGCTAGGAGCTAGCACAGATACG.

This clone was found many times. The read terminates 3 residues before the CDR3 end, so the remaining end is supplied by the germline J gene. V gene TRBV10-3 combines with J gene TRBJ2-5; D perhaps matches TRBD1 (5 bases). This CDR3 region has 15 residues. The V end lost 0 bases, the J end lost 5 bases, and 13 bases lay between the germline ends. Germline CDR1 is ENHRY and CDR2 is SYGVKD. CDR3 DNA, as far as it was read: TGTGCCATCAGTGAGTCGGAAGGGGCCAGCGAGACC. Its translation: CAISESEGASET. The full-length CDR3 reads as CAISESEGASETQYF.

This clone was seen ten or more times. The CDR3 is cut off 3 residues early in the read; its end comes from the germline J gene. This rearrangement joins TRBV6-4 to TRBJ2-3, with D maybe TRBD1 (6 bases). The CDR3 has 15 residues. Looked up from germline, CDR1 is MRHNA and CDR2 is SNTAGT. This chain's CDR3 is CASSENAGERETQYF. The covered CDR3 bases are TGTGCCAGCAGTGAGAATGCAGGGGAGAGAGAGACG.

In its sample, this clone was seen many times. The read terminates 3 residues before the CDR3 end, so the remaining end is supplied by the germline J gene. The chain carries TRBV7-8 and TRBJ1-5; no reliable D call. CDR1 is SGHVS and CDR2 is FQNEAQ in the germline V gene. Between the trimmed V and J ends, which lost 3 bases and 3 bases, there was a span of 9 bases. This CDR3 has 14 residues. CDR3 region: CASSLGRPNQPQHF. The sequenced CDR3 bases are TGTGCCAGCAGCTTGGGCCGCCCCAATCAGCCC. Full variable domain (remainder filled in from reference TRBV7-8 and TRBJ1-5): GAGVSQSPRYKVAKRGQDVALRCDPISGHVSLFWYQQALGQGPEFLTYFQNEAQLDKSGLPSDRFFAERPEGSVSTLKIQRTQQEDSAVYLCASSLGRPNQPQHFGDGTRLSIL.

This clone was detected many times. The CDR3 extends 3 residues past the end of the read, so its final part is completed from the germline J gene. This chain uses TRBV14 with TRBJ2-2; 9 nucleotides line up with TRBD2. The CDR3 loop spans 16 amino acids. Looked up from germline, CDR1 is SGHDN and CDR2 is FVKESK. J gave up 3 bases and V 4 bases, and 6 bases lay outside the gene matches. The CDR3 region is CASSLLAGPDTGELFF. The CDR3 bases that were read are TGTGCCAGCAGCCTGCTAGCGGGGCCCGACACCGGGGAG. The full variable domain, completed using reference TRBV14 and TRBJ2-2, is EAGVTQFPSHSVIEKGQTVTLRCDPISGHDNLYWYRRVMGKEIKFLLHFVKESKQDESGMPNNRFLAERTGGTYSTLKVQPAELEDSGVYFCASSLLAGPDTGELFFGEGSRLTVL.

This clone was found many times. The chain's CDR3 is CSAREGGQGTDTQYF. The sequenced CDR3 bases are TGCAGTGCTAGAGAGGGGGGGCAGGGAACAGATACG. The chain recombines TRBV20-1 with TRBJ2-3; D possibly corresponds to TRBD2 (7 bases). The read falls 3 residues short of the CDR3 end, and the missing part is taken from the germline J gene. The CDR3 is 15 residues long. Between the trimmed V and J ends, which lost 0 bases and 3 bases, there was a span of 13 bases. From germline, CDR1 is DFQATT and CDR2 SNEGSKA (reference sequence).

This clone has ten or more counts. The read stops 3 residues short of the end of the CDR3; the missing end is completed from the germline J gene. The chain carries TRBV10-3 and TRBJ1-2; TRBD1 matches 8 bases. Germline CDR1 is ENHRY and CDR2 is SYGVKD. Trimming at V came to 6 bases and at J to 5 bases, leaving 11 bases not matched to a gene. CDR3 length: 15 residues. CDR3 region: CAISANGQGLYGYTF. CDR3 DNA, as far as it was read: TGTGCCATCAGCGCTAACGGACAGGGTCTATATGGC.

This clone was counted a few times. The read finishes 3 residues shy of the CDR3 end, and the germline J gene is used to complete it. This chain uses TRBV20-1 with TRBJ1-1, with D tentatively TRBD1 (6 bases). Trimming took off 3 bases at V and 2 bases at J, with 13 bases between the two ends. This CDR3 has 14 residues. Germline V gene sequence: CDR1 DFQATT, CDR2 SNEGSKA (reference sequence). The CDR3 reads CSARFGGQNTEAFF. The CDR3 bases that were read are TGCAGTGCTAGGTTCGGGGGGCAAAACACTGAA.

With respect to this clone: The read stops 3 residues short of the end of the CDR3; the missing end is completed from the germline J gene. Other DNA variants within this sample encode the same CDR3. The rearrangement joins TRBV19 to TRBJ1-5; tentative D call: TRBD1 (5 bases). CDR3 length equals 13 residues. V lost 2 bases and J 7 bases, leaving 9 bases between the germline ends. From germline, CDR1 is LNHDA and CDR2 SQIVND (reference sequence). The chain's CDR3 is CASSIQGGQPQHF. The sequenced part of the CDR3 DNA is TGTGCCAGTAGTATACAGGGAGGACAGCCC.

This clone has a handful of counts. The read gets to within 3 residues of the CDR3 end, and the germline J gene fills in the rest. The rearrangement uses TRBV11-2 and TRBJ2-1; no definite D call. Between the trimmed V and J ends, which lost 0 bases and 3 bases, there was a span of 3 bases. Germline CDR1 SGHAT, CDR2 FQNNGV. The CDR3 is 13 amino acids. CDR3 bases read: TGTGCCAGCAGCTTAGACAACTACAATGAG. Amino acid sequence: CASSLDNYNE. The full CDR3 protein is CASSLDNYNEQFF.